This paragraph covers one T cell receptor (beta chain) sequence. Its antigen is still unknown. The CDR3 is 15 amino acids. Germline V gene lookup returns CDR1 SNHLY and CDR2 FYNNEI. Trimming left V 7 bases short and J 1 base short, with 17 bases between. The PCR used 60 Vbeta and 13 Jbeta primers. Produced via immunoSEQ multiplex PCR; TCRdb's table is partial and in-frame only. This sample's table has 40,000 or so clones. The sample comes from a study of cytomegalovirus exposure and HLA in healthy donors. The study's findings and limits: According to the study, 180 or so TCR beta chains were cytomegalovirus-associated.

The clonotype originates from a male donor in good health and CMV-seronegative. V is TRBV2 and J is TRBJ2-7, with TRBD2 as a possible D gene (5 bases). Sample: PBMCs. DNA of the CDR3: TGTGCCAGCACCGAGGGTGGGAGAAGGTCCTACGAGCAGTACTTC. It specifies CASTEGGRRSYEQYF. Supplemented by reference TRBV2 and TRBJ2-7, the full variable domain reads EPEVTQTPSHQVTQMGQEVILRCVPISNHLYFYWYRQILGQKVEFLVSFYNNEISEKSEIFDDQFSVERPDGSNFTLKIRSTKLEDSAMYFCASTEGGRRSYEQYFGPGTRLTVT.